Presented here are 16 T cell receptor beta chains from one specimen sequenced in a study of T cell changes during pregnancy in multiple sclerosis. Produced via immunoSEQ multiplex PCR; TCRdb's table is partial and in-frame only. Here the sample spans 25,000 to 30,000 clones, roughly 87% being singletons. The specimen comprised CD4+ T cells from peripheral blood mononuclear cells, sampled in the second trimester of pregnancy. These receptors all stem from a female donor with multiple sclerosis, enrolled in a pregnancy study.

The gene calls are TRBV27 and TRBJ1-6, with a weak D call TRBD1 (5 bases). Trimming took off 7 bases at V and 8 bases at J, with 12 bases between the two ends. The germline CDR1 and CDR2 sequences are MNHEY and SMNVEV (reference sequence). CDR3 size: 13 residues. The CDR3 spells CASKRQRDSPLHF. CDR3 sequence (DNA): TGTGCCAGCAAGCGACAGCGGGATTCACCCCTCCACTTT.

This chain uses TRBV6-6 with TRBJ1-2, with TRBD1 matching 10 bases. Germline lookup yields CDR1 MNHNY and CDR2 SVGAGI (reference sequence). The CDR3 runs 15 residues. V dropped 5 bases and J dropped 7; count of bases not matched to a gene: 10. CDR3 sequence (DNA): TGTGCCAGCAGTGACCGGGACAGGGGAGGAAGTGGCTACACCTTC. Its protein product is CASSDRDRGGSGYTF.

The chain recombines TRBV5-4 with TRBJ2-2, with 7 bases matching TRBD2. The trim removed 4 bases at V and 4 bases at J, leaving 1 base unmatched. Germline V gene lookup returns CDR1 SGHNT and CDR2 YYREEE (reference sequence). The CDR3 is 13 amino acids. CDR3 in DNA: TGTGCCAGCAGCGCGGGGGTCACCGGGGAGCTGTTTTTT. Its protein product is CASSAGVTGELFF.

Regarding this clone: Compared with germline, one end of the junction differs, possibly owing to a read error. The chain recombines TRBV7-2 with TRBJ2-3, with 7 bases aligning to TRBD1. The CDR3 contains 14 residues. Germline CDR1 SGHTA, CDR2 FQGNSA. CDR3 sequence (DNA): TGTGCCAGCAGCCCGACAGGGCGCACGGATACGCAGTATTTT. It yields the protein CASSPTGRTDTQYF.

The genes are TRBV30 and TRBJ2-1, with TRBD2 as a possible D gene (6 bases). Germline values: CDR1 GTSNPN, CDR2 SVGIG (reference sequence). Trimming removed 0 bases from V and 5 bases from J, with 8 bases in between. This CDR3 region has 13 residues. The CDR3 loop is CAWSVRTNNEQFF. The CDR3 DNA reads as TGTGCCTGGAGTGTAAGGACTAACAATGAGCAGTTCTTC.

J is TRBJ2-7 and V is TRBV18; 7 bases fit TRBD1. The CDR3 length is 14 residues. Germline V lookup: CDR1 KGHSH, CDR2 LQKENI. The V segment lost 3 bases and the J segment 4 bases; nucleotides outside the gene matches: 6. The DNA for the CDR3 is TGTGCCAGCTCACCGGGACAGACTCGTTACGAGCAGTACTTC. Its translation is CASSPGQTRYEQYF.

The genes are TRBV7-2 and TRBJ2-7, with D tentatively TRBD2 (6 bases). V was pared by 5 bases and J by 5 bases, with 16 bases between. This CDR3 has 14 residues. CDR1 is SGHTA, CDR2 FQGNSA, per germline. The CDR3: CASSPPVADDEQYF. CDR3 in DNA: TGTGCCAGCAGCCCTCCGGTAGCGGACGACGAGCAGTACTTC.

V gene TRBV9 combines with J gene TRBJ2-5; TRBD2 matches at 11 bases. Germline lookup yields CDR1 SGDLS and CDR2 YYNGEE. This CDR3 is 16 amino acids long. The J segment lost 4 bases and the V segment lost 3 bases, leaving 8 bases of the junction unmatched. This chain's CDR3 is CASSADLAGGGETQYF. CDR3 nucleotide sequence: TGTGCCAGCAGCGCCGATCTAGCGGGGGGAGGAGAGACCCAGTACTTC.

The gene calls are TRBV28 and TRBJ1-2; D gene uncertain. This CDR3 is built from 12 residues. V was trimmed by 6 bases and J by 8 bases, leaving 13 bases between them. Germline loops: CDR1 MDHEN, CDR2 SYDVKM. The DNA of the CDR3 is TGTGCCAGCAGCCCACCCGCGGGGGGCTACACCTTC. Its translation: CASSPPAGGYTF.

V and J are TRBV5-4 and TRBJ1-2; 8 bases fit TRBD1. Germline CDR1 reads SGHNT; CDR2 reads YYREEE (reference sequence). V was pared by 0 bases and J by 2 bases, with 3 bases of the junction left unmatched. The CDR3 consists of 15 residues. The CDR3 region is CASSLGTGNNYGYTF. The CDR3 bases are TGTGCCAGCAGCTTGGGGACAGGGAACAACTATGGCTACACCTTC.

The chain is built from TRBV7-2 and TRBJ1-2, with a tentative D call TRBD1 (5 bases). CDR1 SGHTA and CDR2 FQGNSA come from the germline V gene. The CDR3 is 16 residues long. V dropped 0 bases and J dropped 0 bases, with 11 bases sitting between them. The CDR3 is CASSLARGWANYGYTF. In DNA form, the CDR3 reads TGTGCCAGCAGCTTAGCTCGGGGGTGGGCTAACTATGGCTACACCTTC.

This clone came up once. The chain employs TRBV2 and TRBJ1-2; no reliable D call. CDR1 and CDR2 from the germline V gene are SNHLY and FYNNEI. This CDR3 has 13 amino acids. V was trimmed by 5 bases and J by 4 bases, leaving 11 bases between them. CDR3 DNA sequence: TGTGCCAGCAGTCAACAGTACAGCTATGGCTACACCTTC. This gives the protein CASSQQYSYGYTF.

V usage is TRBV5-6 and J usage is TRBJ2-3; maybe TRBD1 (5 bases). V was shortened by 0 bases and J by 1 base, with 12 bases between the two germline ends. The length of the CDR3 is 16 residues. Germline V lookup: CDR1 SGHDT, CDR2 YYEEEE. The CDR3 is CASSLGGPGGTDTQYF. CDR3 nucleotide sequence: TGTGCCAGCAGCTTGGGGGGCCCGGGCGGCACAGATACGCAGTATTTT. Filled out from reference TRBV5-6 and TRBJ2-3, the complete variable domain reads DAGVTQSPTHLIKTRGQQVTLRCSPKSGHDTVSWYQQALGQGPQFIFQYYEEEERQRGNFPDRFSGHQFPNYSSELNVNALLLGDSALYLCASSLGGPGGTDTQYFGPGTRLTVL.

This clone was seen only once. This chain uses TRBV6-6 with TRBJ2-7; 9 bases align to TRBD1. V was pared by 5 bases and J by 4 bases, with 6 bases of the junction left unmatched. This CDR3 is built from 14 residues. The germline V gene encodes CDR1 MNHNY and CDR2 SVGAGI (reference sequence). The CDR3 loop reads CASSTGTGTYEQYF. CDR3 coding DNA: TGTGCCAGCAGTACCGGGACAGGGACTTACGAGCAGTACTTC.

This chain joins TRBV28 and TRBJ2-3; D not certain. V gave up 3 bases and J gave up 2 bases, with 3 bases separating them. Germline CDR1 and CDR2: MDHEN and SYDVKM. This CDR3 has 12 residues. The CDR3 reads CASSFYTDTQYF. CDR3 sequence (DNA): TGTGCCAGCAGTTTCTACACAGATACGCAGTATTTT.

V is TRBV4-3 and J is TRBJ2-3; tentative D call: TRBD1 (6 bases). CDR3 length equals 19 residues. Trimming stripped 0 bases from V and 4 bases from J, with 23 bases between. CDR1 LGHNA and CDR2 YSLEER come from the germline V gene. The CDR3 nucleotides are TGCGCCAGCAGCCAAGATTGGGTGGCATGGGGGCGCGAGGCAGATACGCAGTATTTT. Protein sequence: CASSQDWVAWGREADTQYF.